The 15 T cell receptor beta chains below were found in one sample sequenced in a study of cytomegalovirus exposure and HLA in healthy donors. A multiplex PCR was run with 60 Vbeta primers and 13 Jbeta primers. Assay: immunoSEQ multiplex PCR; the TCRdb copy retains only in-frame clones and omits some. The sample table includes under 40,000 clones. The sample was PBMCs. Receptor source: a woman aged 40 to 49 in good health and CMV-seropositive.

The chain is built from TRBV6-1 and TRBJ2-3; 7 bases line up with TRBD2. V was clipped by 7 bases and J by 2 bases; unmatched bases: 6. The germline V gene encodes CDR1 MNHNS and CDR2 SASEGT. CDR3 size: 14 residues. CDR3 region: CASILSGNTDTQYF. The DNA of the CDR3 is TGTGCCAGCATACTAAGCGGGAACACAGATACGCAGTATTTT.

V gene TRBV7-9 combines with J gene TRBJ1-2; D may be TRBD1 (5 bases). This CDR3 has 12 residues. Trimming cost V 7 bases and J 7 bases, with 13 bases left between them. Germline V gives CDR1 SEHNR, CDR2 FQNEAQ (reference sequence). The CDR3 nucleotides are TGTGCCAGCACCGGCCTGGGGGGTGGCTACACCTTC. Translating it yields CASTGLGGGYTF.

The chain carries TRBV7-9 and TRBJ1-1, with D hard to call. In germline, CDR1 is SEHNR, CDR2 FQNEAQ (reference sequence). This CDR3 spans 11 amino acids. This chain's CDR3 is CAHTVPPEAFF. The CDR3 DNA reads TGTGCTCATACAGTACCGCCTGAAGCTTTCTTT. Full variable domain (outside the CDR3, taken from reference TRBV7-9 and TRBJ1-1): DTGVSQNPRHKITKRGQNVTFRCDPISEHNRLYWYRQTLGQGPEFLTYFQNEAQLEKSRLLSDRFSAERPKGSFSTLEIQRTEQGDSAMYLCAHTVPPEAFFGQGTRLTVV.

This chain uses TRBV7-6 with TRBJ2-5; D gene unclear. The CDR3 totals 13 residues. V lost 5 bases, J lost 2 bases, and 9 bases lay in between. Germline V gene lookup returns CDR1 SGHVS and CDR2 FNYEAQ. The CDR3 DNA sequence: TGTGCCAGCAGCCGCCCCAGTCAAGAGACCCAGTACTTC. Translating it yields CASSRPSQETQYF.

CDR3 in DNA: TGTGCCAGCAGCACCGACTCTGCTGAGCAGTTCTTC. It translates to CASSTDSAEQFF. V usage is TRBV6-5 and J usage is TRBJ2-1; D unclear. The V gene lost 6 bases and the J gene lost 9 bases, with 12 bases spanning the gap. This CDR3 comprises 12 residues. Germline V gene sequence: CDR1 MNHEY, CDR2 SVGAGI.

The rearrangement joins TRBV6-5 to TRBJ2-5; D is possibly TRBD2 (6 bases). V shed 6 bases and J shed 5 bases, with 13 bases lying between them. The CDR3 contains 13 residues. CDR1 and CDR2 from the germline V gene are MNHEY and SVGAGI. CDR3 residues: CASRGPGTETQYF. CDR3 coding DNA: TGTGCCAGCAGGGGCCCTGGGACTGAGACCCAGTACTTC.

The rearrangement joins TRBV27 to TRBJ2-7, with TRBD2 as a possible D gene (6 bases). Per germline, CDR1 MNHEY and CDR2 SMNVEV (reference sequence). V was shortened by 0 bases and J by 3 bases, with 15 bases between the two germline ends. The CDR3 sequence is 16 residues long. The CDR3 loop reads CASSLSAGSFIYEQYF. CDR3 in DNA: TGTGCCAGCAGTTTATCCGCGGGAAGCTTCATCTACGAGCAGTACTTC.

The chain couples TRBV29-1 to TRBJ2-3; TRBD2 agrees at 9 bases. CDR1 is SQVTM, CDR2 ANQGSEA, per germline. V shed 7 bases and J 1 base; nucleotides not matched to a gene: 6. This CDR3 comprises 14 residues. Here the CDR3 reads CSALAGEGTDTQYF. CDR3 nucleotide sequence: TGCAGCGCCTTAGCGGGAGAGGGCACAGATACGCAGTATTTT.

This chain links TRBV19 with TRBJ2-2; 12 nucleotides match TRBD2. J gave up 8 bases and V 3 bases, and 10 bases lay outside the gene matches. This CDR3 comprises 17 residues. Germline CDR1 is LNHDA and CDR2 is SQIVND (reference sequence). DNA of the CDR3: TGTGCCAGTAGTATTTCCCCTAGCGGGAGGGCCAGGGGGGAGCTGTTTTTT. The encoded protein is CASSISPSGRARGELFF.

The chain employs TRBV7-9 and TRBJ2-7, with 9 nucleotides matching TRBD1. The V gene end was trimmed by 6 bases and the J gene end by 4 bases; junction bases not matched to a gene: 4. This CDR3 comprises 13 residues. CDR1 and CDR2 from the germline V gene are SEHNR and FQNEAQ (reference sequence). The CDR3 DNA follows: TGTGCCAGCAGTTGGACAGGGGAGTACGAGCAGTACTTC. Translated, it gives CASSWTGEYEQYF.

J is TRBJ1-2 and V is TRBV7-9; TRBD1 might be the D (5 bases). The CDR3 contains 14 residues. CDR1 is SEHNR, CDR2 FQNEAQ, per germline (reference sequence). V lost 1 base and J 4 bases, leaving 10 bases between the germline ends. CDR3 coding DNA: TGTGCCAGCAGCTTAGGGCGACAGACCTATGGCTACACCTTC. Its translation is CASSLGRQTYGYTF.

V and J are TRBV28 and TRBJ2-1, with TRBD2 matching 9 bases. The germline CDR1 and CDR2 sequences are MDHEN and SYDVKM. The CDR3 has 15 residues. Germline trimming cut 3 bases from V and 4 bases from J; bases unmatched to any gene: 4. CDR3 bases: TGTGCCAGCAGTTTGAGGCTAGCGGGGTACAATGAGCAGTTCTTC. Translating it yields CASSLRLAGYNEQFF.

CDR3: CASTRASGSYNEQFF. The CDR3 nucleotides read TGTGCCAGCACGAGGGCTAGCGGCTCCTACAATGAGCAGTTCTTC. J is TRBJ2-1 and V is TRBV2; 7 bases fit TRBD2. The CDR3 totals 15 residues. V lost 7 bases, J lost 0 bases, and 6 bases stayed unmatched. Germline assignment: CDR1 SNHLY and CDR2 FYNNEI.

V usage is TRBV5-1 and J usage is TRBJ2-2; TRBD2 matches at 8 bases. The CDR3 contains 15 residues. CDR1 is SGHRS and CDR2 is YFSETQ in the germline V gene. V was clipped by 3 bases and J by 0 bases; unmatched bases: 1. Here the CDR3 DNA reads TGCGCCAGCAGCTGGGGACTAGCGAACACCGGGGAGCTGTTTTTT. Translation: CASSWGLANTGELFF. The variable domain in full, with the rest retrieved from reference TRBV5-1 and TRBJ2-2, is KAGVTQTPRYLIKTRGQQVTLSCSPISGHRSVSWYQQTPGQGLQFLFEYFSETQRNKGNFPGRFSGRQFSNSRSEMNVSTLELGDSALYLCASSWGLANTGELFFGEGSRLTVL.

The chain joins TRBV4-1 to TRBJ1-1; D might be TRBD1 (5 bases). This CDR3 contains 14 residues. Trimming removed 0 bases at V and 3 bases at J, with 8 bases between. Germline V CDR1 and CDR2: MGHRA, YSYEKL. The DNA of the CDR3 is TGCGCCAGCAGCCAAGATCCGACAGACACTGAAGCTTTCTTT. As protein: CASSQDPTDTEAFF.